One and the same sample provided the 19 T cell receptor beta chains below, sequenced in a study of vaccination effects on CD4 cells after COVID-19. Sequenced by immunoSEQ multiplex PCR; TCRdb stores in-frame clones only, minus some. The sample yields more than 30,000 clones, about four fifths seen once. CD4+ T cells were isolated after around 10 days of culture. These TCRs' antigens remain unknown. Sequencing used CD4+ T cells from PBMCs cultured without peptide, obtained before COVID-19 vaccination. The origin of the receptors is a human donor who received a COVID-19 vaccine.

This sequence joins TRBV9 and TRBJ2-1; the match to TRBD1 covers 7 bases. From germline, CDR1 is SGDLS and CDR2 YYNGEE. The CDR3 contains 17 residues. The V segment lost 3 bases and the J segment 3 bases; nucleotides outside the gene matches: 12. The CDR3 spells CASSGLPTGSNYNEQFF. CDR3 DNA: TGTGCCAGCAGCGGATTGCCGACAGGGTCGAACTACAATGAGCAGTTCTTC.

This chain uses TRBV5-1 with TRBJ2-1; D might be TRBD1 (6 bases). V shed 8 bases and J shed 0 bases, with 12 bases lying between them. The CDR3 is made up of 14 amino acids. From germline, CDR1 is SGHRS and CDR2 YFSETQ. CDR3 amino acids: CASQGPSSYNEQFF. In DNA, the CDR3 is TGCGCCAGTCAGGGGCCAAGCTCCTACAATGAGCAGTTCTTC.

As DNA, the CDR3 is TGCGCCAGCAGCTCCCTGGGGACCAACACAGATACGCAGTATTTT. It translates to CASSSLGTNTDTQYF. V usage is TRBV5-1 and J usage is TRBJ2-3; perhaps D is TRBD1 or TRBD2 (5 bases each). The CDR3 runs 15 residues. V was shortened by 3 bases and J by 2 bases, with 13 bases between the two germline ends. The germline V gene encodes CDR1 SGHRS and CDR2 YFSETQ.

The chain couples TRBV6-6 to TRBJ1-3; D may be TRBD1 (5 bases). Trimming shortened V by 6 bases and J by 4 bases, and 16 bases separated the two germline ends. The length of the CDR3 is 15 residues. From germline, CDR1 is MNHNY and CDR2 SVGAGI (reference sequence). The CDR3, as DNA: TGTGCCAGCAGCTCGGGACTGACGGACGGAAACACCATATATTTT. It is translated as CASSSGLTDGNTIYF.

The chain has TRBV5-4 and TRBJ1-2; D is uncertain. In germline, CDR1 is SGHNT, CDR2 YYREEE (reference sequence). CDR3 length equals 12 residues. Deletions cut 2 bases from V and 6 bases from J, with 8 bases between. This chain's CDR3 is CASSLGGNGYTF. Here the CDR3 DNA reads TGTGCCAGCAGCTTAGGTGGGAATGGCTACACCTTC.

The rearrangement links TRBV29-1 to TRBJ1-5; the D gene is possibly TRBD1 (6 bases). The CDR3 runs to 13 residues. Trimming removed 7 bases at V and 4 bases at J, with 14 bases between. Germline V gives CDR1 SQVTM, CDR2 ANQGSEA. CDR3 amino acids: CSAQGLLNQPQHF. DNA for the CDR3: TGCAGCGCCCAGGGGCTCCTAAATCAGCCCCAGCATTTT.

This sequence joins TRBV9 and TRBJ2-1; the D gene is possibly TRBD1 (7 bases). V lost 1 base, J lost 7 bases, and 15 bases lay in between. The CDR3 runs 15 residues. The germline CDR1 and CDR2 sequences are SGDLS and YYNGEE. The CDR3 nucleotides read TGTGCCAGCAGCGTACTCCAGGGGGGAAGTAATGAGCAGTTCTTC. Translation: CASSVLQGGSNEQFF.

The V call is TRBV18, the J call TRBJ2-7, with D hard to call. CDR1 is KGHSH and CDR2 is LQKENI in the germline V gene. This CDR3 is built from 15 residues. V lost 1 base and J 5 bases, leaving 15 bases between the germline ends. This CDR3 is CASSPRCCPPDEQYF. DNA for the CDR3: TGTGCCAGCTCACCACGGTGCTGTCCTCCCGACGAGCAGTACTTC. The variable domain in full, completed from reference TRBV18 and TRBJ2-7, reads NAGVMQNPRHLVRRRGQEARLRCSPMKGHSHVYWYRQLPEEGLKFMVYLQKENIIDESGMPKERFSAEFPKEGPSILRIQQVVRGDSAAYFCASSPRCCPPDEQYFGPGTRLTVT.

V is TRBV5-6 and J is TRBJ1-3, with a weak D call TRBD1 (5 bases). CDR1 is SGHDT, CDR2 YYEEEE, per germline. V lost 3 bases and J 0 bases, leaving 10 bases between the germline ends. The CDR3 length is 15 residues. The CDR3 sequence: CASSSRGFSGNTIYF. DNA of the CDR3: TGTGCCAGCAGCTCCCGGGGCTTCTCTGGAAACACCATATATTTT.

The chain carries TRBV14 and TRBJ2-7; no definite D call. Germline V gene lookup returns CDR1 SGHDN and CDR2 FVKESK. This CDR3 contains 11 residues. Trimming took off 0 bases at V and 6 bases at J, with 3 bases between the two ends. In DNA form, the CDR3 reads TGTGCCAGCAGCCAAGAAGCCGAGCAGTACTTC. Its protein is CASSQEAEQYF.

The J gene is TRBJ2-7, the V gene TRBV3-1 (or the pseudogene TRBV3-2); TRBD2 matches 11 bases. J gave up 3 bases and V 2 bases, and 6 bases lay outside the gene matches. This CDR3 comprises 16 residues. Per germline, CDR1 LGHDT and CDR2 YNNKEL (reference sequence). The CDR3 DNA reads TGTGCCAGCAGCCAAACTCTAGCGGGAGGTGTCTACGAGCAGTACTTC. It specifies CASSQTLAGGVYEQYF.

This sequence joins TRBV10-3 and TRBJ1-2; D perhaps matches TRBD1 (5 bases). The ends were cut back, 7 bases at V and 7 bases at J, with 16 bases in the middle. The germline V gene has CDR1 ENHRY and CDR2 SYGVKD. The CDR3 is made up of 13 amino acids. The CDR3: CAIKGPGPAGYTF. CDR3 DNA sequence: TGTGCCATCAAAGGCCCGGGGCCGGCTGGCTACACCTTC.

The genes are TRBV13 and TRBJ1-2, with D maybe TRBD1 (5 bases). This CDR3 is 16 amino acids long. The V end lost 4 bases, the J end lost 6 bases, and 21 bases lay between the germline ends. Germline CDR1 PRHDT, CDR2 FYEKMQ (reference sequence). CDR3 residues: CASSSLRQRTMDGYTF. For the CDR3, the DNA is TGTGCCAGCAGCTCTCTTCGACAGCGCACAATGGATGGCTACACCTTC.

V gene TRBV28 combines with J gene TRBJ1-3; D unclear. The germline V gene has CDR1 MDHEN and CDR2 SYDVKM. V was shortened by 2 bases and J by 1 base, with 9 bases between the two germline ends. The CDR3 is made up of 15 amino acids. The chain's CDR3 is CASSLGPGSGNTIYF. The CDR3 DNA reads TGTGCCAGCAGTTTAGGTCCGGGGTCTGGAAACACCATATATTTT. Together with reference TRBV28 and TRBJ1-3, the CDR3 gives the full variable domain: DVKVTQSSRYLVKRTGEKVFLECVQDMDHENMFWYRQDPGLGLRLIYFSYDVKMKEKGDIPEGYSVSREKKERFSLILESASTNQTSMYLCASSLGPGSGNTIYFGEGSWLTVV.

The rearrangement uses TRBV5-1 and TRBJ2-7; D is possibly TRBD1 (6 bases). The CDR3 loop spans 14 amino acids. CDR1 is SGHRS, CDR2 YFSETQ, per germline. V was trimmed by 0 bases and J by 5 bases, leaving 12 bases between them. The CDR3 coding sequence is TGCGCCAGCAGCTTGGAACCACAGGGTCACGAGCAGTACTTC. Translation gives CASSLEPQGHEQYF.

The chain is built from TRBV23-1 and TRBJ2-1; TRBD2 might be the D (7 bases). TRBV23-1 falls under the ORF class, with uncertain function. CDR3 length equals 19 residues. V gave up 0 bases and J gave up 5 bases, with 23 bases separating them. CDR3 region: CASSQSRMGIQGLHNEQFF. The CDR3 DNA reads TGCGCCAGCAGTCAATCTAGGATGGGGATACAGGGACTACACAATGAGCAGTTCTTC.

The CDR3 nucleotides are TGTGCCAGCAGCTTAGGGGGGCGGAACACTGAAGCTTTCTTT. This encodes CASSLGGRNTEAFF. This chain uses TRBV7-9 with TRBJ1-1, with D possibly TRBD1 on 6 matching bases. V was shortened by 1 base and J by 1 base, with 7 bases between the two germline ends. From germline, CDR1 is SEHNR and CDR2 FQNEAQ (reference sequence). The CDR3 has 14 residues.

This chain connects TRBV3-1 (or the pseudogene TRBV3-2) to TRBJ1-5; D remains unclear. This CDR3 region has 13 residues. V was cut by 0 bases and J by 9 bases, with 9 bases left in between. Germline lookup yields CDR1 LGHDT and CDR2 YNNKEL (reference sequence). The CDR3 reads CASSQDRGAPQHF. The CDR3 nucleotides read TGTGCCAGCAGCCAAGATCGGGGAGCGCCCCAGCATTTT.

This clone was observed a few times. This chain uses TRBV18 with TRBJ2-5; the D call may be TRBD1 or TRBD2 (6 bases each). Germline V CDR1 and CDR2: KGHSH, LQKENI. The CDR3 is 15 residues long. The V and J ends lost 0 bases and 1 base respectively, with 9 bases between them. CDR3 nucleotide sequence: TGTGCCAGCTCACCACCCGGGGGCCCCCAAGAGACCCAGTACTTC. This encodes CASSPPGGPQETQYF. The full variable domain, its missing parts supplied by reference TRBV18 and TRBJ2-5, is NAGVMQNPRHLVRRRGQEARLRCSPMKGHSHVYWYRQLPEEGLKFMVYLQKENIIDESGMPKERFSAEFPKEGPSILRIQQVVRGDSAAYFCASSPPGGPQETQYFGPGTRLLVL.